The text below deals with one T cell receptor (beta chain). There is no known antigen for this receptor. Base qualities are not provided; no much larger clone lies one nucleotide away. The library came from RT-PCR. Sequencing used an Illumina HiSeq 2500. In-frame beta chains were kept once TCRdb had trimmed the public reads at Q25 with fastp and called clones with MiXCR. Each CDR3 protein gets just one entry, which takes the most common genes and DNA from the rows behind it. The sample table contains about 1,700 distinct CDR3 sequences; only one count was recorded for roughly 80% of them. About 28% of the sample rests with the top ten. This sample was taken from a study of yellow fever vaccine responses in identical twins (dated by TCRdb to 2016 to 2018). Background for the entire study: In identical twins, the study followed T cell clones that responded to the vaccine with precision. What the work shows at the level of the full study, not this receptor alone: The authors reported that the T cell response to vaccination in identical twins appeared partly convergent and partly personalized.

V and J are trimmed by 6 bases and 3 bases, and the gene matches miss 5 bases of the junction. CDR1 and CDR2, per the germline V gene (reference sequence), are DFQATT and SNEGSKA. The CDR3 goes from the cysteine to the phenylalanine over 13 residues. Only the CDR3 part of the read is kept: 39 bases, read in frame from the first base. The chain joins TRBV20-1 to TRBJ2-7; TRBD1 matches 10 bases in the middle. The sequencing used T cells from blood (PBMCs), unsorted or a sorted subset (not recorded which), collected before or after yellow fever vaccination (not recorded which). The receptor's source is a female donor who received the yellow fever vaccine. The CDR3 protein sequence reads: CSAIRDRGYEQYF. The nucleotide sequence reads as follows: TGCAGTGCAATCCGGGACAGGGGCTACGAGCAGTACTTC.